The next 13 T cell receptor beta chains were all read from a single sample in a study of blood T cells in healthy people across ages. With a J-beta primer mix and a sample-barcoded 5' primer, a second PCR ran about 7 to 12 cycles. In TCRdb, the 5' RACE reads were re-called with MiXCR into one record per CDR3 protein. The sample lists 250,000 to 300,000 distinct CDR3 sequences, 25% to 30% occurring once. The source material was blood. These receptors were taken from a woman aged 70-85 years in good health.

This clonotype has only a few counts. The V and J genes are TRBV20-1 and TRBJ2-1, with 7 bases aligning to TRBD2. CDR3 length equals 14 residues. The germline gives CDR1 DFQATT, CDR2 SNEGSKA (reference sequence). V trimming: 5 bases; J trimming: 1 base; junction bases outside the gene matches: 5. This chain's CDR3 is CSALAGRSYNEQFF. DNA of the CDR3: TGCAGTGCTTTAGCGGGTAGGTCCTACAATGAGCAGTTCTTC.

The gene calls are TRBV2 and TRBJ2-5; no clear D gene. Germline loops: CDR1 SNHLY, CDR2 FYNNEI. The CDR3 consists of 11 residues. V was clipped by 8 bases and J by 3 bases, with 7 bases between them. CDR3: CASGREETQYF. The CDR3 DNA reads as TGTGCCAGCGGCCGGGAAGAGACCCAGTACTTC.

This clonotype was detected only a few times. The rearrangement joins TRBV3-1 to TRBJ2-7, with 8 bases identical to TRBD1. V lost 6 bases to trimming and J lost 6 bases; unmatched junction nucleotides: 10. The CDR3 extends over 14 amino acids. The germline CDR1 and CDR2 sequences are LGHDT and YNNKEL (reference sequence). In DNA, the CDR3 is TGTGCCAGCAGAGCCTCCGGGACAGGTGGCGAGCAGTACTTC. Translated, it gives CASRASGTGGEQYF.

The chain employs TRBV15 and TRBJ2-5, with 8 positions matching TRBD2. CDR1 is LNHNV, CDR2 YYDKDF, per germline (reference sequence). The CDR3 has 15 amino acids. V shed 1 base, J shed 5 bases, and the junction held 6 bases outside the gene matches. CDR3: CATSRAGGPEETQYF. Written as DNA, the CDR3 is TGTGCCACCAGCAGAGCGGGAGGGCCGGAGGAGACCCAGTACTTC.

This rearrangement joins TRBV10-3 to TRBJ1-3, with D tentatively TRBD1 (6 bases). The CDR3 totals 14 residues. The V end was cut by 3 bases, the J end by 2 bases, with 8 bases between. The germline gives CDR1 ENHRY, CDR2 SYGVKD. This CDR3 is CAISERGPGNTIYF. CDR3 bases: TGTGCCATCAGTGAACGGGGGCCTGGAAACACCATATATTTT.

The rearrangement uses TRBV7-2 and TRBJ1-3; no firm D call. Germline lookup yields CDR1 SGHTA and CDR2 FQGNSA. Between the trimmed V and J ends, which lost 4 bases and 2 bases, there was a span of 9 bases. This CDR3 is 14 amino acids long. This chain's CDR3 is CASSSPLPGNTIYF. CDR3 sequence (DNA): TGTGCCAGCAGCTCCCCCCTCCCTGGAAACACCATATATTTT.

This clonotype was recorded many times. The V and J genes are TRBV6-6 and TRBJ2-3, with 9 positions matching TRBD2. The CDR3 spans 16 residues. The trim removed 2 bases at V and 8 bases at J, leaving 11 bases unmatched. Germline V gene lookup returns CDR1 MNHNY and CDR2 SVGAGI (reference sequence). The CDR3, as DNA: TGTGCCAGCAGTTACGGGACTAGCTCCTCGTCGGGTACGCAGTATTTT. It translates to CASSYGTSSSSGTQYF.

This clonotype was seen a few times. The chain links TRBV15 to TRBJ1-4; D ambiguous. The germline CDR1 and CDR2 sequences are LNHNV and YYDKDF (reference sequence). The CDR3 loop spans 12 amino acids. Between the trimmed V and J ends, which lost 6 bases and 4 bases, there was a span of 6 bases. CDR3 in amino acids: CATRVNNEKLFF. CDR3 nucleotides: TGTGCCACCAGGGTAAATAATGAAAAACTGTTTTTT.

This chain joins TRBV5-1 and TRBJ2-5, with 8 bases that match TRBD2. Matching the DNA end better, TRBJ2-1 makes the J call doubtful. Germline-derived CDR1 and CDR2 are SGHRS and YFSETQ. The CDR3 loop spans 19 amino acids. The CDR3 protein is CASSLAGTRGGFFGNEQFF. The CDR3 DNA follows: TGCGCCAGCAGCTTGGCCGGGACTAGAGGAGGGTTTTTCGGCAATGAGCAGTTCTTC.

The chain couples TRBV9 to TRBJ2-5; TRBD2 agrees at 13 bases. Near its end, the DNA agrees better with TRBJ2-1, so the J call may be wrong. The CDR3 is 16 amino acids. Germline V gene data show CDR1 as SGDLS and CDR2 as YYNGEE. CDR3 loop: CASSVAGTSGADEQFF. Here the CDR3 DNA reads TGTGCCAGCAGCGTAGCAGGGACTAGCGGGGCGGATGAGCAGTTCTTC.

This clonotype was detected a few times. The chain employs TRBV13 and TRBJ1-1; D remains unclear. The CDR3 runs 14 residues. Trimming cost V 2 bases and J 7 bases, with 14 bases left between them. Looked up from germline, CDR1 is PRHDT and CDR2 is FYEKMQ (reference sequence). This chain's CDR3 is CASSLLGQESEAFF. The CDR3 DNA follows: TGTGCCAGCAGCTTATTAGGGCAGGAGAGTGAAGCTTTCTTT.

This chain joins TRBV2 and TRBJ2-5; 8 nucleotides align to TRBD2. V trimming: 6 bases; J trimming: 1 base; junction bases outside the gene matches: 10. CDR1 is SNHLY and CDR2 is FYNNEI in the germline V gene. The CDR3 spans 16 residues. The CDR3 protein is CASRSRAGGRQETQYF. CDR3 bases: TGTGCCAGCAGAAGTAGGGCGGGAGGACGCCAAGAGACCCAGTACTTC. Using reference TRBV2 and TRBJ2-5 for the parts outside the CDR3, the full variable domain is EPEVTQTPSHQVTQMGQEVILRCVPISNHLYFYWYRQILGQKVEFLVSFYNNEISEKSEIFDDQFSVERPDGSNFTLKIRSTKLEDSAMYFCASRSRAGGRQETQYFGPGTRLLVL.

In its sample, this clonotype was seen a few times. The CDR3 spells CASEGRERGLYGYTF. The CDR3 DNA reads as TGTGCCAGCGAAGGAAGGGAGCGAGGGCTCTATGGCTACACCTTC. The chain joins TRBV6-1 to TRBJ1-2; unclear D gene. CDR1 and CDR2 from the germline V gene are MNHNS and SASEGT. This CDR3 comprises 15 residues. Trimming removed 8 bases from V and 4 bases from J, with 20 bases in between.